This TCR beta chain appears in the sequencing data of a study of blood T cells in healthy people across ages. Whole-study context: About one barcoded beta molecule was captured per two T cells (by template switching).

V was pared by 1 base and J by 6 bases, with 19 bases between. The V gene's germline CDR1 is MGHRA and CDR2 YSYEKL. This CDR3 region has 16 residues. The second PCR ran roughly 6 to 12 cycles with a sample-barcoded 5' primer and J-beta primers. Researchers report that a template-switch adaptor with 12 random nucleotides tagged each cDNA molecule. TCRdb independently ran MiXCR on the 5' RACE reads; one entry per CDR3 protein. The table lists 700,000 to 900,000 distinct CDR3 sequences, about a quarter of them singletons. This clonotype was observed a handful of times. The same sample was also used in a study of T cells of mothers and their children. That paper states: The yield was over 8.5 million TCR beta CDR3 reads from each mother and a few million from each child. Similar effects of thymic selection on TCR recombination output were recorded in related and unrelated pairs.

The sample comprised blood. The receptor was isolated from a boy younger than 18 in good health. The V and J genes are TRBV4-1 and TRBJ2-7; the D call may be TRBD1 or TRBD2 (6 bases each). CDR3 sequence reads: CASSQGARGRSVEQYF. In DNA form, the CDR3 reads TGCGCCAGCAGCCAAGGAGCCCGGGGGCGAAGTGTCGAGCAGTACTTC.